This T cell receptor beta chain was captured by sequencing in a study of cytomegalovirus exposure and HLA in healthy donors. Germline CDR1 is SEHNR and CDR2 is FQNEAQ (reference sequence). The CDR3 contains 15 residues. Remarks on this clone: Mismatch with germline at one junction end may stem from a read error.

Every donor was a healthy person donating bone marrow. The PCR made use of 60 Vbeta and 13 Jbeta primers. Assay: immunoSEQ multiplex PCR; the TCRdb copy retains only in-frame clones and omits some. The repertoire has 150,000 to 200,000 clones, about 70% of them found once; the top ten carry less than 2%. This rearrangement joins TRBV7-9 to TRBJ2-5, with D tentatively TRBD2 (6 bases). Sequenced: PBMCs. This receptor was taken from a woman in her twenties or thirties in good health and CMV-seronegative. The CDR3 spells CSSSSQALGGETQYF. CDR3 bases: TGTTCCAGCAGCTCTCAGGCACTTGGGGGGGAGACCCAGTACTTC.